A selection of T cell receptor beta chains follows, all from one sample in a study of blood T cell repertoires in COVID-19. The repertoire was sequenced with immunoSEQ multiplex PCR; TCRdb's copy has only in-frame clones and lacks some. The table records about 100,000 clones, just under 95% of them present only once. Sequenced sample: peripheral blood. Source of these receptors: a man between 65 and 79 years old with acute or convalescent COVID-19. Each CDR3 is given with its conserved first and last residue. A D gene is named only where the DNA matches it firmly. Size tells how often a clone was seen (once, few, many) or the class of an expanded clone, and some rows leave it out.

TRBJ1-6 TRBV11-2 . 14 . CASSSQGLNSPLHF TGTGCCAGCAGTAGCCAGGGTTTGAATTCACCCCTCCACTTT
TRBJ2-1 TRBV28 . 19 TRBD2 CASSLGLAGGPSSYNEQFF TGTGCCAGCAGTTTAGGGCTAGCGGGAGGGCCGAGCTCCTACAATGAGCAGTTCTTC
TRBJ1-2 TRBV2 . 13 . CASSESQYYGYTF TGTGCCAGCAGTGAATCCCAGTACTATGGCTACACCTTC
TRBJ1-2 TRBV7-9 . 16 TRBD1 CASSWLGTGANYGYTF TGTGCCAGCAGCTGGCTAGGGACAGGGGCTAACTATGGCTACACCTTC
TRBJ2-5 TRBV9 . 15 . CASSPNSGIGETQYF TGTGCCAGCAGCCCCAATTCCGGGATCGGGGAGACCCAGTACTTC
TRBJ2-3 TRBV14 once 19 TRBD2 CASSQVGLAGGSHTDTQYF TGTGCCAGCAGCCAAGTTGGACTAGCGGGGGGATCCCACACAGATACGCAGTATTTT
TRBJ2-2 TRBV6-5 . 15 . CASSQHGAYAGELFF TGTGCCAGCAGCCAGCATGGGGCCTACGCCGGGGAGCTGTTTTTT
TRBJ2-1 TRBV6-5 . 15 TRBD2 CASRRTSGSGNEQFF TGTGCCAGCAGGCGGACTAGCGGGAGCGGCAATGAGCAGTTCTTC
TRBJ2-3 TRBV9 . 19 TRBD2 CASSVGMGAAGGVHDTQYF TGTGCCAGCAGCGTAGGAATGGGGGCGGCGGGAGGGGTTCACGATACGCAGTATTTT
TRBJ2-6 TRBV5-1 . 14 . CASSLASGANVLTF TGCGCCAGCAGCTTGGCCTCGGGGGCCAACGTCCTGACTTTC
TRBJ1-1 TRBV7-9 few 12 . CASSQTGGRAFF TGTGCCAGCAGCCAAACGGGGGGGCGAGCTTTCTTT
TRBJ1-3 TRBV4-1 . 13 . CASSHLGLNTIYF TGCGCCAGCAGCCACCTGGGACTGAACACCATATATTTT
TRBJ1-5 TRBV28 once 13 . CASKLSTGQPQHF TGTGCCAGCAAGTTATCCACGGGACAGCCCCAGCATTTT
TRBJ1-1 TRBV29-1 . 13 . CSVVGQANTEAFF TGCAGCGTTGTAGGTCAGGCGAACACTGAAGCTTTCTTT
TRBJ2-5 TRBV29-1 . 12 . CSVESQGGTQYF TGCAGCGTTGAATCCCAGGGGGGGACCCAGTACTTC
TRBJ2-7 TRBV27 . 15 . CASSPIQSEPHEQYF TGTGCCAGCAGTCCCATTCAATCCGAGCCCCACGAGCAGTACTTC
TRBJ2-3 TRBV19 . 15 TRBD1 CASRTGQASTDTQYF TGTGCCAGTAGGACAGGACAGGCTTCCACAGATACGCAGTATTTT
TRBJ2-5 TRBV21-1 . 13 . CARYGTRNETQYF TGTGCCAGGTACGGGACTAGGAATGAGACCCAGTACTTC
TRBJ2-6 TRBV7-3 . 15 . CASSSTGSGANVLTF TGTGCCAGCAGCTCCACAGGGAGTGGGGCCAACGTCCTGACTTTC
TRBJ1-5 TRBV7-8 once 14 TRBD1 CASSLEGGLQPQHF TGTGCCAGCAGCTTAGAAGGGGGCCTTCAGCCCCAGCATTTT
TRBJ1-3 TRBV2 . 14 TRBD1 CASSENRGGNTIYF TGTGCCAGCAGTGAAAACAGGGGCGGAAACACCATATATTTT
TRBJ2-3 TRBV3-1/TRBV3-2 . 16 . CASSPRSGSSTDTQYF TGTGCCAGCAGCCCTCGGAGCGGCTCTAGCACAGATACGCAGTATTTT
TRBJ1-3 TRBV18 . 16 . CASSKGAGSSGNTIYF TGTGCCAGCTCAAAAGGGGCAGGAAGCTCTGGAAACACCATATATTTT
TRBJ1-4 TRBV27 . 14 TRBD1 CASSPRQGKEKLFF TGTGCCAGCAGTCCCCGACAGGGTAAGGAAAAACTGTTTTTT
TRBJ1-1 TRBV7-9 . 15 . CASSPPTDMNTEAFF TGTGCCAGCAGCCCACCCACGGACATGAACACTGAAGCTTTCTTT
TRBJ2-7 TRBV25-1 once 15 TRBD1 CASSEPGQGSYEQYF TGTGCCAGCAGTGAACCTGGACAGGGGAGCTACGAGCAGTACTTC
TRBJ1-5 TRBV5-1 few 15 TRBD1 CASSLRTGIGQPQHF TGCGCCAGCAGCTTGCGGACAGGTATAGGACAGCCCCAGCATTTT
TRBJ1-5 TRBV2 . 13 TRBD1 CASMGQGGQPQHF TGTGCCAGCATGGGACAGGGGGGTCAGCCCCAGCATTTT
TRBJ2-1 TRBV29-1 . 16 . CSVENRLKRRYNEQFF TGCAGCGTTGAAAATAGGCTAAAACGGCGGTACAATGAGCAGTTCTTC
TRBJ2-7 TRBV11-2 once 13 . CASSFSQVYEQYF TGTGCCAGCAGCTTTTCCCAGGTCTACGAGCAGTACTTC
TRBJ2-3 TRBV5-6 . 13 . CASSLAGTDTQYF TGTGCCAGCAGCTTGGCCGGCACAGATACGCAGTATTTT
TRBJ2-7 TRBV5-4 . 13 . CASSSTGLYEQYF TGTGCCAGCAGCTCGACAGGTCTGTACGAGCAGTACTTC
TRBJ1-3 TRBV6-1 . 12 . CASSTTRDTIYF TGTGCCAGCAGCACTACTCGGGACACCATATATTTT
TRBJ1-2 TRBV5-1 . 14 TRBD1 CASSFSTGEYGYTF TGCGCCAGCAGCTTCTCGACAGGGGAGTATGGCTACACCTTC
TRBJ1-1 TRBV29-1 once 12 . CSVIFLNTEAFF TGCAGCGTTATTTTTCTCAACACTGAAGCTTTCTTT
TRBJ2-7 TRBV5-1 . 16 TRBD1 CASSLAGTGVPYEQYF TGCGCCAGCAGCTTGGCCGGGACAGGGGTGCCCTACGAGCAGTACTTC
TRBJ1-4 TRBV5-1 . 14 TRBD1 CASSPGTANEKLFF TGCGCCAGCAGCCCGGGGACAGCGAATGAAAAACTGTTTTTT
TRBJ2-2 TRBV4-3 . 16 TRBD1 CASSQDGGQITGELFF TGCGCCAGCAGCCAAGATGGGGGACAGATAACCGGGGAGCTGTTTTTT
TRBJ1-1 TRBV3-1/TRBV3-2 . 13 . CASSQVMNTEAFF TGTGCCAGCAGCCAAGTCATGAACACTGAAGCTTTCTTT
TRBJ2-5 TRBV21-1 once 16 . CASRPTVGTPGETQYF TGTGCCAGCAGACCAACAGTGGGGACACCGGGGGAGACCCAGTACTTC
TRBJ1-1 TRBV5-4 . 12 . CASSNRVTEAFF TGTGCCAGCAGCAACAGGGTTACTGAAGCTTTCTTT
TRBJ1-5 TRBV28 . 17 . CASSFPSWGVEDQPQHF TGTGCCAGCAGTTTTCCCAGTTGGGGGGTGGAAGATCAGCCCCAGCATTTT
TRBJ2-3 TRBV20-1 . 11 . CSARLADTQYF TGCAGTGCTAGACTAGCGGATACGCAGTATTTT
TRBJ2-1 TRBV9 . 16 TRBD2 CASSSGREMEYNEQFF TGTGCCAGCAGCTCCGGGCGGGAGATGGAATACAATGAGCAGTTCTTC
TRBJ1-1 TRBV18 few 15 . CASSPREGGATEAFF TGTGCCAGCTCACCGAGGGAAGGGGGGGCCACTGAAGCTTTCTTT